This entry features one T cell receptor (beta chain) sequence. Described treatment: approximately 18 received Ad26.COV2.S at low or high dose, single or two shots; 5 received placebo; per-sample allocation not given. Vaccine and placebo recipients were sampled on day 63 after the first injection. The entry originates in a study of Ad26.COV2.S vaccination and SARS-CoV-2 variants. The assay was immunoSEQ multiplex PCR, and TCRdb's table has in-frame clones only and misses some. The data show more than 350,000 clones, around 90% seen once. This CDR3 region has 18 residues. V was shortened by 2 bases and J by 0 bases, with 18 bases between the two germline ends. Per the germline V gene, CDR1 is SGHVS and CDR2 is FQNEAQ.

The chain is built from TRBV7-8 and TRBJ2-3; D is possibly TRBD2 (6 bases). This specimen consisted of peripheral blood, obtained in a trial of Ad26.COV2.S vaccine versus placebo. This receptor was identified in a person between 18 and 59 years old who received the Ad26.COV2.S COVID-19 vaccine or a placebo. As DNA, the CDR3 is TGTGCCAGCAGCTTACCCCAGATTGGAGGGACTAGCACAGATACGCAGTATTTT. It encodes CASSLPQIGGTSTDTQYF.